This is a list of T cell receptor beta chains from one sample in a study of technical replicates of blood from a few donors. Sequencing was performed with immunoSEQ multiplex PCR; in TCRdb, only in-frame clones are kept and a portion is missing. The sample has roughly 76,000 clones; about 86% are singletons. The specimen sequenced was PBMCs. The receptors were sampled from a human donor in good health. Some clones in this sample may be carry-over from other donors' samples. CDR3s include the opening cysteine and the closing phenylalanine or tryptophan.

CASRKQATTNEKLFF	TRBV19	TRBJ1-4	15
CASSLVASGGLLTQYF	TRBV5-4	TRBJ2-3	16
CASTLRQVENTEAFF	TRBV11-2	TRBJ1-1	15
CASSSIRRQENTGELFF	TRBV11-2	TRBJ2-2	17
CASSSPLTGAGYGYTF	TRBV6-5	TRBJ1-2	16
CASSTVGTSAYNEQFF	TRBV18	TRBJ2-1	16
CASSPADRKQPQHF	TRBV7-2	TRBJ1-5	14
CASSQDLGKQGSGYTF	TRBV4-3	TRBJ1-2	16
CASSLDRADNEQFF	TRBV7-8	TRBJ2-1	14
CASSMGQGRYGYTF	TRBV19	TRBJ1-2	14